This T cell receptor (beta chain) is drawn from a study of blood T cell repertoires in COVID-19. Study information: The United States, Italy and Spain provided the acute and convalescent COVID-19 samples. PBMCs, B-cell-depleted T cells, or T cells provided the cDNA or gDNA that made up the material.

Patients from Seattle were sampled longitudinally, starting during active infection. Profiling relied on immunoSEQ multiplex PCR, and the TCRdb table lists in-frame clones only, not all of them. In the table there are about 280,000 clones, 88% of which are singletons. The germline V and J ends were trimmed by 1 base and 5 bases, with 9 bases remaining between them. CDR1 is SNHLY and CDR2 is FYNNEI in the germline V gene. The length of the CDR3 is 14 residues. This chain uses TRBV2 with TRBJ1-5, with a tentative D call TRBD1 (6 bases). This clonotype was sampled from a woman in her 30s with COVID-19, enrolled during active disease. The source material was peripheral blood. Here the CDR3 DNA reads TGTGCCAGCAGTGAAGGGACAGAGTATCAGCCCCAGCATTTT. Its protein is CASSEGTEYQPQHF.